This TCR beta chain was sequenced for a study of blood T cell repertoires in COVID-19. Study-wide background: The United States, Italy and Spain supplied acute and convalescent COVID-19 samples.

Germline values: CDR1 LGHDT, CDR2 YNNKEL (reference sequence). Trimming removed 2 bases from V and 7 bases from J; junction bases left unmatched: 13. This CDR3 contains 16 residues. The study recruited people aged roughly 18 to 100 years across about 25 US areas. Cohort assignment relied on participant-reported clinical history. Only in-frame clones appear in the TCRdb table, and some are missing; sequencing was by immunoSEQ multiplex PCR. The repertoire holds about 440,000 clones, with 70% to 90% as singletons. The sequence was obtained from a woman aged 18-29 years with acute COVID-19. The sequenced sample was PBMCs or T cells enriched from blood (not recorded which). This rearrangement joins TRBV3-1 (or the pseudogene TRBV3-2) to TRBJ1-2, with 7 bases identical to TRBD1. CDR3 sequence reads: CASSQTETGSSGGYTF. The DNA of the CDR3 is TGTGCCAGCAGCCAAACCGAGACAGGGTCGAGTGGTGGCTACACCTTC.